This section outlines one T cell receptor (beta chain) sequence together with its context. PCR employed 60 Vbeta and 13 Jbeta primers. Profiling relied on immunoSEQ multiplex PCR, and the TCRdb table lists in-frame clones only, not all of them. Here the sample spans over 150,000 clones, under 85% being singletons. V lost 7 bases to trimming and J lost 2 bases, with 17 bases between them. This CDR3 contains 15 residues. Germline lookup yields CDR1 SNHLY and CDR2 FYNNEI. The record originates from a study of cytomegalovirus exposure and HLA in healthy donors. The V call is TRBV2, the J call TRBJ1-2, with D perhaps TRBD1 (6 bases). The receptor comes from a woman aged 18-30 years in good health and CMV-seronegative. Sequencing was done on a sample of PBMCs. CDR3 bases: TGTGCCAGCACCCAAAGGGACACCCTCAACTATGGCTACACCTTC. It encodes CASTQRDTLNYGYTF.